This paragraph reports one T cell receptor (beta chain). This clonotype was counted a few times. The antigen this receptor binds is unknown. No clone much larger than this one lies a single base away; base qualities are absent. These data are taken from a study of T cells in Graves' hyperthyroidism and ophthalmopathy (dated by TCRdb to the late 2010s). About the full investigation: Peripheral blood was sampled at the time of initial diagnosis, prior to any treatment. TCR V-J signatures able to tell the groups apart were searched for in a discovery cohort of approximately 95 patients, of whom around 42 had Graves' ophthalmopathy and around 56 had stable Graves' hyperthyroidism. Prospective prediction of ophthalmopathy was tested in an independent validation cohort of fewer than 20 hyperthyroidism patients and 17 patients who later progressed to ophthalmopathy. The roughly 91 discovery patients were randomly divided into training and test sets at a 7:3 ratio. Thyroid tissue and blood T-cell repertoires from six Graves' hyperthyroidism patients were also compared in the study. Following sampling, methimazole starting at 30 mg daily was given to hyperthyroidism patients, and high-dose intravenous methylprednisolone was given to ophthalmopathy patients. The paper reports TCR Vbeta CDR3 sequencing of 130 to 150 peripheral blood samples: around 41 ophthalmopathy, under 80 hyperthyroidism and approximately 17 progressor patients.

Stable Graves' hyperthyroidism was defined as the absence of progression to ophthalmopathy over 18 months of follow-up. The hyperthyroidism patients were between 18 and 65 years old and newly diagnosed, with a disease duration of less than 2 months. Patients with uncontrolled infections, other autoimmune diseases, pregnancy or lactation were excluded. Clinical symptoms, serum thyroxine and TRAb, thyroid ultrasound, and orbital computed tomography formed the basis for the diagnoses. Ficoll-Paque density gradient centrifugation was used to isolate PBMCs from around 10 ml of fresh peripheral blood. Total RNA was extracted with Trizol reagent, and quality was checked on an Agilent 2100 Bioanalyzer. General findings and caveats noted by the study authors: A 13 V-J signature model separated ophthalmopathy from stable hyperthyroidism, with 87.88% sensitivity and approximately 81% specificity in cross-validation and 80%/75% in testing. No statistical method was used to fix the sample size in advance, and group allocation was not hidden from the investigators. Most expanded thyroid clonotypes (frequency above 0.001) were also detected in blood, a finding suggesting that blood repertoires may reflect thyroid immune responses. In validation, the model predicted progression to ophthalmopathy a median of roughly 6.2 months before onset, with over 60% sensitivity and roughly 73% specificity.

The TCR beta CDR3 regions were amplified from the RNA transcripts. The first round of RT-PCR for the TCR CDR3 was performed with the HTBI primer set and the Qiagen OneStep RT-PCR kit. Libraries were constructed in a second round of multiplex PCR, after which size selection and purification were performed. Sequencing of the libraries was done on an Illumina HiSeq2000 using paired-end 100 bp reads. Turning to the authors' computational methods: SOAPnuke was used to process the raw data, with reads discarded if the reads contained adapters or uncalled bases, had a mean Phred below 15, or lacked an exact constant-primer or identifier match. COPE v1.2.5 was used to merge high-quality paired reads, and clonotypes were defined as unique nucleotide sequences. MiTCR v1.1 was used to align the clonotypes against IMGT TRBV, TRBD and TRBJ reference segments. The analysis included only V-J combinations with a frequency above 0.0001, which together covered 99.2% of the repertoires. The TCS score was defined as the ratio of F50 (clonal expansion) to E x V (chaos), calculated using BLOSUM62-based TCRdist between CDR3 peptides within each V-J. Welch's t-statistics and random forest reduced around 550 V-J features to roughly 13, which were used in a naive Bayes classifier (R e1071). The Morisita-Horn index was used to measure how similar the thyroid and blood repertoires were. Through fastp at Q25 and MiXCR, TCRdb rebuilt clones from the public reads, retaining in-frame beta chains. Each CDR3 protein gets just one entry, which takes the most common genes and DNA from the rows behind it. The V and J calls were not made by the authors but by TCRdb's processing. For this sample the table gives roughly 840,000 distinct CDR3 sequences, of which about two fifths were detected only once. Jointly, the top ten make up about 8.9% of the sample.

The source of this sequence is a man aged 18 to 29 with Graves' hyperthyroidism. The sample taken for sequencing was blood.

The nucleotides are TGTGCCAGCAGCTTAGGCACCCCCGGAGCCGGGGAGCTGTTTTTT. This encodes CASSLGTPGAGELFF. The chain joins TRBV7-9 to TRBJ2-2; the D gene remains uncertain. V drops 1 base and J drops 6 bases, leaving 12 bases in between. The CDR3 has 15 amino acids, counting the end cysteine and phenylalanine. Only the CDR3 DNA stays, 45 bases, in frame from base 1. For CDR1 and CDR2, the germline V gene (reference sequence) lists SEHNR and FQNEAQ.